Described below is a single TCR beta chain sequence and its context. Its antigen is unknown. The data were obtained in a study of cytomegalovirus exposure and HLA in healthy donors. Points from the study as a whole: The authors listed 164 TCR beta chains as cytomegalovirus-associated. Some highly shared sequence variants likely arose as a pipeline artifact. Among the most significant clusters, several appeared linked to common viral pathogens in a later analysis. The authors assumed roughly uniform sequencing depth across donors for presence/absence analyses.

Germline V gene lookup returns CDR1 MNHNS and CDR2 SASEGT. There are 15 residues in the CDR3. V was cut by 3 bases and J by 9 bases, with 18 bases left in between. In the PCR, 60 Vbeta and 13 Jbeta primers were used. Repertoires were generated with immunoSEQ multiplex PCR, while TCRdb's copy carries only in-frame clones and drops some. The sample has over 130,000 clones; roughly 87% are singletons. The specimen was PBMCs. The gene calls are TRBV6-1 and TRBJ1-5; D might be TRBD1 (6 bases). The TCR sequence derives from a woman between 40 and 50 years old in good health and CMV-seronegative. This chain's CDR3 is CASSDSGQRYGPQHF. CDR3 nucleotides: TGTGCCAGCAGTGACTCGGGACAACGCTACGGGCCCCAGCATTTT.